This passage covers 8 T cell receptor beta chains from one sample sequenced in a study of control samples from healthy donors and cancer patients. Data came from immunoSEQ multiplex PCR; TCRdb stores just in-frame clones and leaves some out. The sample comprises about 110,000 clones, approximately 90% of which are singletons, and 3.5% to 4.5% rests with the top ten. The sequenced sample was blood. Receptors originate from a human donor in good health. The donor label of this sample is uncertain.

Written as DNA, the CDR3 is TGTGCTAGTGGTGAACTTAACAGGGGATATAATGAAAAACTGTTTTTT. Protein: CASGELNRGYNEKLFF. The chain combines TRBV12-5 with TRBJ1-4, with TRBD1 matching over 7 bases. V lost 5 bases and J lost 4; bases outside the gene matches: 10. The germline V gene encodes CDR1 LGHNT and CDR2 FRNRAP. This CDR3 has 16 residues. The full variable domain, with the rest looked up from reference TRBV12-5 and TRBJ1-4, is DARVTQTPRHKVTEMGQEVTMRCQPILGHNTVFWYRQTMMQGLELLAYFRNRAPLDDSGMPKDRFSAEMPDATLATLKIQPSEPRDSAVYFCASGELNRGYNEKLFFGSGTQLSVL.

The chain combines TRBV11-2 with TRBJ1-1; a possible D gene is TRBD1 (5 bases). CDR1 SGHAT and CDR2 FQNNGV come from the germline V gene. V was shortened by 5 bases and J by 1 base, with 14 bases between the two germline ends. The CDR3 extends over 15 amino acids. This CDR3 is CASSPTRGWNTEAFF. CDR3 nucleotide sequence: TGTGCCAGCAGCCCGACGAGGGGCTGGAACACTGAAGCTTTCTTT.

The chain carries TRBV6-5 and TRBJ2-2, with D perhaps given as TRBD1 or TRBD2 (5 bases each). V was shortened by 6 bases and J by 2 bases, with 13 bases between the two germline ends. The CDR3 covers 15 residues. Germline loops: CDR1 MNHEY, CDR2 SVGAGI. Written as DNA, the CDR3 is TGTGCCAGCAGCACCGGGACCCCAAACACCGGGGAGCTGTTTTTT. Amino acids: CASSTGTPNTGELFF.

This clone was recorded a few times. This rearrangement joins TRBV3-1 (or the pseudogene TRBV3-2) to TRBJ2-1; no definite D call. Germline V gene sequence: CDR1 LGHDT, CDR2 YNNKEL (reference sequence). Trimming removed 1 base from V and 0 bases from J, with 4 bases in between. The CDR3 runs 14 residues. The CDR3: CASSQGISYNEQFF. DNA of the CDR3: TGTGCCAGCAGCCAAGGTATCTCCTACAATGAGCAGTTCTTC.

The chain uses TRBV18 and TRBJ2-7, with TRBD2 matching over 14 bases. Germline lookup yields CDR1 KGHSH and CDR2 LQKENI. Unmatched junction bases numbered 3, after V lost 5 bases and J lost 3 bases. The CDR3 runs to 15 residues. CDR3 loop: CASSSGTSGGYEQYF. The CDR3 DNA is TGTGCCAGCTCAAGCGGGACTAGCGGGGGCTACGAGCAGTACTTC. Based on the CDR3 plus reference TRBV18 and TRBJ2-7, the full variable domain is NAGVMQNPRHLVRRRGQEARLRCSPMKGHSHVYWYRQLPEEGLKFMVYLQKENIIDESGMPKERFSAEFPKEGPSILRIQQVVRGDSAAYFCASSSGTSGGYEQYFGPGTRLTVT.

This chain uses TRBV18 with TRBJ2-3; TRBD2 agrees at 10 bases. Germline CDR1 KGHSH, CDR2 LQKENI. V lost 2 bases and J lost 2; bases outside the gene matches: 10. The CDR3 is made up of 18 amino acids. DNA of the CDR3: TGTGCCAGCTCACCAAAAATAACTAGCGGGGACATCACAGATACGCAGTATTTT. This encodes CASSPKITSGDITDTQYF. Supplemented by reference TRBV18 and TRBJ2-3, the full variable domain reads NAGVMQNPRHLVRRRGQEARLRCSPMKGHSHVYWYRQLPEEGLKFMVYLQKENIIDESGMPKERFSAEFPKEGPSILRIQQVVRGDSAAYFCASSPKITSGDITDTQYFGPGTRLTVL.

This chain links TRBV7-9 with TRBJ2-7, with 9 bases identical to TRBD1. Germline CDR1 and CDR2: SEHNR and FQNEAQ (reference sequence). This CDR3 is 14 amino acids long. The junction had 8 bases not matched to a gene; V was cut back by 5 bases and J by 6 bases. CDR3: CASSTGTGWGEQYF. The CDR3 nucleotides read TGTGCCAGCAGCACCGGGACAGGGTGGGGCGAGCAGTACTTC.

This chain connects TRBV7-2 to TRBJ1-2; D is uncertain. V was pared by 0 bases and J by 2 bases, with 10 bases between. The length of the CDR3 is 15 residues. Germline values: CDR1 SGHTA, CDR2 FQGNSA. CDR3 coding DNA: TGTGCCAGCAGCTTAGCGCCGGGTCAGAACTATGGCTACACCTTC. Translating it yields CASSLAPGQNYGYTF. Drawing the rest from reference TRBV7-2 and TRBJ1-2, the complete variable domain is GAGVSQSPSNKVTEKGKDVELRCDPISGHTALYWYRQSLGQGLEFLIYFQGNSAPDKSGLPSDRFSAERTGGSVSTLTIQRTQQEDSAVYLCASSLAPGQNYGYTFGSGTRLTVV.